The 15 T cell receptor beta chains given below trace back to one sample, sequenced in a study of cytomegalovirus exposure and HLA in healthy donors. The PCR ran on 60 Vbeta and 13 Jbeta primers. Assay: immunoSEQ multiplex PCR; the TCRdb copy retains only in-frame clones and omits some. Seen here are 180,000 or so clones, roughly four fifths observed once, and the top ten hold roughly 2.1%. Sequenced material: PBMCs. The receptor set was obtained from a woman in her twenties or thirties in good health and CMV-seropositive.

This clone was detected only a few times. The chain combines TRBV6-5 with TRBJ1-6; 7 bases fit TRBD1. This CDR3 region has 13 residues. Unmatched junction bases numbered 6, after V lost 8 bases and J lost 8 bases. Looked up from germline, CDR1 is MNHEY and CDR2 is SVGAGI. CDR3 DNA sequence: TGTGCCAGCGTCCCCAGGGGGGATTCACCCCTCCACTTT. Translating gives CASVPRGDSPLHF.

The J gene is TRBJ2-7, the V gene TRBV5-1; the match to TRBD1 covers 10 bases. Germline V gene lookup returns CDR1 SGHRS and CDR2 YFSETQ. V was clipped by 4 bases and J by 7 bases; unmatched bases: 11. This CDR3 comprises 15 residues. The CDR3 DNA reads TGCGCCAGCAGCGGCGGGACAGGGGAAGCGAGGGAGCAGTACTTC. This encodes CASSGGTGEAREQYF. Drawing the rest from reference TRBV5-1 and TRBJ2-7, the complete variable domain is KAGVTQTPRYLIKTRGQQVTLSCSPISGHRSVSWYQQTPGQGLQFLFEYFSETQRNKGNFPGRFSGRQFSNSRSEMNVSTLELGDSALYLCASSGGTGEAREQYFGPGTRLTVT.

The chain is built from TRBV19 and TRBJ1-1; a weak D match, TRBD1 (5 bases). Germline assignment: CDR1 LNHDA and CDR2 SQIVND (reference sequence). The V end lost 4 bases, the J end lost 5 bases, and 14 bases lay between the germline ends. This CDR3 is 14 amino acids long. In nucleotides, the CDR3 is TGTGCCAGTAGTACAACGACAGTTTGGACTGAAGCTTTCTTT. It codes for CASSTTTVWTEAFF. Supplemented by reference TRBV19 and TRBJ1-1, the full variable domain reads DGGITQSPKYLFRKEGQNVTLSCEQNLNHDAMYWYRQDPGQGLRLIYYSQIVNDFQKGDIAEGYSVSREKKESFPLTVTSAQKNPTAFYLCASSTTTVWTEAFFGQGTRLTVV.

V and J are TRBV7-9 and TRBJ2-1, with TRBD2 identical over 7 bases. The CDR3 has 17 amino acids. Trimming took 1 base from V and 5 from J; bases not matched to a gene: 11. The germline V gene encodes CDR1 SEHNR and CDR2 FQNEAQ (reference sequence). The CDR3 coding sequence is TGTGCCAGCAGCTTAGTAGTTGGCGGGAGAAGGGACAATGAGCAGTTCTTC. Protein sequence: CASSLVVGGRRDNEQFF.

The rearrangement links TRBV14 to TRBJ2-7, with 10 bases fitting TRBD2. The CDR3 extends over 14 amino acids. Per germline, CDR1 SGHDN and CDR2 FVKESK. Trimming at V came to 0 bases and at J to 10 bases, leaving 6 bases not matched to a gene. In DNA, the CDR3 is TGTGCCAGCAGCCAAGAGGCTAGCGGGGGCCGCCAGTACTTC. It encodes CASSQEASGGRQYF.

This clone was observed once. This chain joins TRBV10-1 and TRBJ2-5, with D perhaps matching TRBD2 (5 bases). The V gene lost 5 bases and the J gene lost 2 bases, with 9 bases spanning the gap. The CDR3 is made up of 13 amino acids. Germline values: CDR1 WNHNN, CDR2 SYGVQD (reference sequence). CDR3 protein: CASSLDFQETQYF. The DNA of the CDR3 is TGCGCCAGCAGTCTGGACTTTCAAGAGACCCAGTACTTC.

The V and J genes are TRBV5-1 and TRBJ2-2; D is ambiguous. Germline values: CDR1 SGHRS, CDR2 YFSETQ. The V gene lost 5 bases and the J gene lost 5 bases, with 10 bases spanning the gap. This CDR3 is 13 amino acids long. The DNA for the CDR3 is TGCGCCAGCAGTCCCTACTCAACCGGGGAGCTGTTTTTT. This translates into CASSPYSTGELFF.

As regards this clone: A junction end diverges from the germline sequence, so it may reflect a read error. The chain is built from TRBV7-2 and TRBJ2-7; 10 positions agree with TRBD1. The CDR3 covers 12 residues. CDR1 is SGHTA and CDR2 is FQGNSA in the germline V gene. The CDR3 region has the DNA TGTGCCAGCAGCTTAGCCGGGACAGGGGTTATTTTC. As protein: CASSLAGTGVIF.

The chain combines TRBV7-6 with TRBJ2-5, with TRBD2 matching 8 bases. With 6 bases clipped from V and 5 bases from J, the junction kept 5 bases outside the gene matches. This CDR3 is built from 13 residues. Germline CDR1 SGHVS, CDR2 FNYEAQ. The CDR3 reads CASSRLASETQYF. DNA for the CDR3: TGTGCCAGCAGTCGACTAGCGTCGGAGACCCAGTACTTC. Full variable domain (outside the CDR3, taken from reference TRBV7-6 and TRBJ2-5): GAGVSQSPRYKVTKRGQDVALRCDPISGHVSLYWYRQALGQGPEFLTYFNYEAQQDKSGLPNDRFSAERPEGSISTLTIQRTEQRDSAMYRCASSRLASETQYFGPGTRLLVL.

The J gene is TRBJ2-1, the V gene TRBV19; tentatively, D is TRBD1 (6 bases). Germline V gene data show CDR1 as LNHDA and CDR2 as SQIVND (reference sequence). The V end lost 4 bases, the J end lost 0 bases, and 10 bases lay between the germline ends. The CDR3 has 15 amino acids. For the CDR3, the DNA is TGTGCCAGTAGTAAGTTGGGGGCCTCCTACAATGAGCAGTTCTTC. Encoded protein: CASSKLGASYNEQFF.

The chain is built from TRBV19 and TRBJ2-1; D possibly corresponds to TRBD2 (6 bases). Germline V gene lookup returns CDR1 LNHDA and CDR2 SQIVND (reference sequence). Trimming shortened V by 1 base and J by 4 bases, and 11 bases separated the two germline ends. This CDR3 is 15 amino acids long. The CDR3 protein is CASSIVPGRYNEQFF. In nucleotides, the CDR3 is TGTGCCAGTAGTATAGTCCCAGGGAGGTACAATGAGCAGTTCTTC.

This clone was observed a handful of times. This chain connects TRBV4-3 to TRBJ1-2, with 7 nucleotides matching TRBD1. J gave up 3 bases and V 0 bases, and 4 bases lay outside the gene matches. The CDR3 spans 15 residues. Germline assignment: CDR1 LGHNA and CDR2 YSLEER. CDR3 coding DNA: TGCGCCAGCAGCCAAGAGGCAGGGGGTGACTATGGCTACACCTTC. Translation gives CASSQEAGGDYGYTF.

This chain links TRBV5-6 with TRBJ1-5; 9 bases map to TRBD1. This CDR3 is 15 amino acids long. Unmatched junction bases numbered 7, after V lost 4 bases and J lost 5 bases. Germline CDR1 reads SGHDT; CDR2 reads YYEEEE. DNA for the CDR3: TGTGCCAGCAGCATGACAGGGGGGTTCGATCAGCCCCAGCATTTT. This gives the protein CASSMTGGFDQPQHF. Using reference TRBV5-6 and TRBJ1-5 for the parts outside the CDR3, the full variable domain is DAGVTQSPTHLIKTRGQQVTLRCSPKSGHDTVSWYQQALGQGPQFIFQYYEEEERQRGNFPDRFSGHQFPNYSSELNVNALLLGDSALYLCASSMTGGFDQPQHFGDGTRLSIL.

The chain joins TRBV7-2 to TRBJ1-1, with TRBD1 as a possible D gene (6 bases). Trimming took 1 base from V and 0 from J, leaving 9 bases between them. The CDR3 length is 15 residues. The germline V gene has CDR1 SGHTA and CDR2 FQGNSA. The CDR3 DNA sequence: TGTGCCAGCAGCTTAGGCGGGGGCGTGAACACTGAAGCTTTCTTT. Its protein is CASSLGGGVNTEAFF.

The rearrangement links TRBV5-4 to TRBJ2-5, with TRBD1 matching over 9 bases. Per germline, CDR1 SGHNT and CDR2 YYREEE (reference sequence). The CDR3 loop spans 15 amino acids. V lost 3 bases, J lost 3 bases, and 6 bases stayed unmatched. The CDR3 sequence: CASSWTGALEETQYF. DNA of the CDR3: TGTGCCAGCAGCTGGACAGGGGCTTTAGAAGAGACCCAGTACTTC. Supplemented by reference TRBV5-4 and TRBJ2-5, the full variable domain reads ETGVTQSPTHLIKTRGQQVTLRCSSQSGHNTVSWYQQALGQGPQFIFQYYREEENGRGNFPPRFSGLQFPNYSSELNVNALELDDSALYLCASSWTGALEETQYFGPGTRLLVL.